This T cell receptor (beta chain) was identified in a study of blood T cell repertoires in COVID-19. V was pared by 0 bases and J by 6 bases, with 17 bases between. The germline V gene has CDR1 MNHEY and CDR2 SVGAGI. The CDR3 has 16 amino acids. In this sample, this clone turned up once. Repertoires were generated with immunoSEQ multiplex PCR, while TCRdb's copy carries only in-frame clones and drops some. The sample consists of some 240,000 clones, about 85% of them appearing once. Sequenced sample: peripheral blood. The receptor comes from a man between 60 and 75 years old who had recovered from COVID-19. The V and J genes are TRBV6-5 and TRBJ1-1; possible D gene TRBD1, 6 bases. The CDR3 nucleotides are TGTGCCAGCAGTTACTCCTACTTACACAGGGTCTCTGAAGCTTTCTTT. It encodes CASSYSYLHRVSEAFF.